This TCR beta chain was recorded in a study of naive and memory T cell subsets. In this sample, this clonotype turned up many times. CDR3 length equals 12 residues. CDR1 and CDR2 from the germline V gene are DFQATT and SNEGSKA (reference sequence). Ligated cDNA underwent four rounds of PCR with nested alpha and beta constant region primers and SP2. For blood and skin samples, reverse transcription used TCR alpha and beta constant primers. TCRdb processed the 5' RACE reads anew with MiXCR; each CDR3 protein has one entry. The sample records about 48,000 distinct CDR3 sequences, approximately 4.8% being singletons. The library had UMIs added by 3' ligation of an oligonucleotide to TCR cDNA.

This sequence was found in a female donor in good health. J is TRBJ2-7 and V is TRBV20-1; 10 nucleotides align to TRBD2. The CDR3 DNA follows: TGCAGAGGGACTAGCGACCCCTCGGAGCAGTACTTC. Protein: CRGTSDPSEQYF.